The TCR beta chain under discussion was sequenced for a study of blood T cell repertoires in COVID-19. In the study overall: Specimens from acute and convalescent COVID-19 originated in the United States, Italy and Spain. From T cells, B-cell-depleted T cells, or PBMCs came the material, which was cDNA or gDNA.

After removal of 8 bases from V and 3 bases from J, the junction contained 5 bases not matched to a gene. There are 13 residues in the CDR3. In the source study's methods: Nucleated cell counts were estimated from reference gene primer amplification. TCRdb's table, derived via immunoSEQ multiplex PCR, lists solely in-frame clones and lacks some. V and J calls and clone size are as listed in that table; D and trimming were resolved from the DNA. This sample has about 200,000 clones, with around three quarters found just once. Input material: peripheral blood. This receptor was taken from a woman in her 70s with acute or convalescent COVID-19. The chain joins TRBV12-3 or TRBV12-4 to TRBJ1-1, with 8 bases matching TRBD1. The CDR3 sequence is CASGKTGDTEAFF. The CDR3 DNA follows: TGTGCCAGCGGCAAGACAGGGGACACTGAAGCTTTCTTT.